These 11 T cell receptor beta chains were all obtained from the same sample, sequenced in a study of blood T cells in healthy people across ages. The second PCR ran about 6 to 12 cycles with a sample-barcoded 5' primer and J-beta primers. TCRdb used MiXCR to reprocess the 5' RACE reads, holding one entry per CDR3 protein. The profile shows 650,000 to 1,000,000 distinct CDR3 sequences, under 40% of them singletons. The sequenced material came from blood. Receptors were obtained from a young man in good health.

Of note for this clonotype: Just one base apart from a much larger clone, this may be a read error. The final CDR3 position lacks the conserved phenylalanine or tryptophan, pointing to a likely read error. The chain combines TRBV20-1 with TRBJ2-1, with D perhaps matching TRBD2 (5 bases). The ends were cut back, 0 bases at V and 4 bases at J, with 13 bases in the middle. Germline assignment: CDR1 DFQATT and CDR2 SNEGSKA (reference sequence). There are 15 residues in the CDR3. The CDR3 nucleotides read TGCAGTGCTAGAGATAGGGCTAGCCCATACAATGAGCAGTTCTTA. Protein: CSARDRASPYNEQFL.

V usage is TRBV3-1 and J usage is TRBJ1-6, with TRBD1 as a possible D gene (5 bases). CDR3 length: 17 residues. Germline-derived CDR1 and CDR2 are LGHDT and YNNKEL (reference sequence). The V gene lost 4 bases and the J gene lost 7 bases, with 20 bases spanning the gap. CDR3 nucleotides: TGTGCCAGCAGCCCTTCCCAGGGTATGGGATCGAATTCACCCCTCCACTTT. Protein: CASSPSQGMGSNSPLHF.

This clonotype occurred once. The rearrangement uses TRBV3-1 and TRBJ2-5; D may match TRBD1 or TRBD2 (5 bases each). Germline CDR1 reads LGHDT; CDR2 reads YNNKEL (reference sequence). This CDR3 spans 12 amino acids. V lost 4 bases and J lost 11, with 14 bases in between. This CDR3 is CASSLSGATQYF. CDR3 sequence (DNA): TGTGCCAGCAGCCTCTCCGGGGCCACGCAGTACTTC.

This chain connects TRBV4-2 to TRBJ1-1; D is unresolved. Trimming removed 4 bases at V and 5 bases at J, with 14 bases between. The length of the CDR3 is 14 residues. Germline V gene sequence: CDR1 LGHNA, CDR2 YNFKEQ. CDR3 sequence reads: CASSPHGGETEAFF. CDR3 coding DNA: TGTGCCAGCAGCCCACACGGCGGGGAGACTGAAGCTTTCTTT.

The V call is TRBV3-1, the J call TRBJ1-1; D is unresolved. Germline assignment: CDR1 LGHDT and CDR2 YNNKEL (reference sequence). CDR3 length: 15 residues. V dropped 0 bases and J dropped 4 bases, with 12 bases sitting between them. CDR3 loop: CASSQDFIVGTEAFF. CDR3 bases: TGTGCCAGCAGCCAAGATTTTATCGTTGGCACTGAAGCTTTCTTT.

The chain is built from TRBV6-5 and TRBJ2-2; D is uncertain. Germline V lookup: CDR1 MNHEY, CDR2 SVGAGI. The CDR3 sequence is 16 residues long. V was clipped by 2 bases and J by 1 base, with 11 bases between them. Here the CDR3 DNA reads TGTGCCAGCAGTTACCCAGTCTTCTTGAACACCGGGGAGCTGTTTTTT. It yields the protein CASSYPVFLNTGELFF.

This clonotype was seen many times. This chain links TRBV29-1 with TRBJ1-2, with D possibly being TRBD1 (5 bases). Trimming removed 1 base at V and 6 bases at J, with 12 bases between. The CDR3 has 13 residues. Germline CDR1 and CDR2: SQVTM and ANQGSEA. The chain's CDR3 is CSVEGGGSNGYTF. CDR3 nucleotides: TGCAGCGTTGAAGGGGGGGGATCTAATGGCTACACCTTC.

Comment on this clonotype: A much bigger clone sits one base away, suggesting this may be a read error. The genes are TRBV9 and TRBJ2-5; 7 nucleotides line up with TRBD1. The end of the DNA aligns better with TRBJ2-7, so the J call may be wrong. This CDR3 comprises 15 residues. Per the germline V gene, CDR1 is SGDLS and CDR2 is YYNGEE. Written as DNA, the CDR3 is TGTGCCGGCAGCGTAGGGGACAGCAGATACTACGAGCAGTACTTC. Protein sequence: CAGSVGDSRYYEQYF.

This clonotype showed up just a few times. V and J are TRBV6-1 and TRBJ1-5, with D unresolved. V lost 0 bases to trimming and J lost 10 bases, with 13 bases between them. CDR1 MNHNS and CDR2 SASEGT come from the germline V gene. The CDR3 has 14 amino acids. In nucleotides, the CDR3 is TGTGCCAGCAGTGAAGCCGACGAGGGAGGTCCCCAGCATTTT. This codes for CASSEADEGGPQHF.

This clonotype was seen a handful of times. The gene calls are TRBV19 and TRBJ2-6; D is undetermined. This CDR3 has 13 amino acids. The V end lost 3 bases, the J end lost 3 bases, and 3 bases lay between the germline ends. From germline, CDR1 is LNHDA and CDR2 SQIVND (reference sequence). CDR3 DNA: TGTGCCAGTAGTATCGGTGGGGCCAACGTCCTGACTTTC. As protein: CASSIGGANVLTF.

The rearrangement uses TRBV29-1 and TRBJ1-2, with D possibly TRBD1 on 5 matching bases. Germline lookup yields CDR1 SQVTM and CDR2 ANQGSEA. The V gene lost 3 bases and the J gene lost 6 bases, with 11 bases spanning the gap. There are 12 residues in the CDR3. The CDR3 nucleotides read TGCAGCGTTGATTCCAGGGACCATGGCTACACCTTC. The encoded protein is CSVDSRDHGYTF.